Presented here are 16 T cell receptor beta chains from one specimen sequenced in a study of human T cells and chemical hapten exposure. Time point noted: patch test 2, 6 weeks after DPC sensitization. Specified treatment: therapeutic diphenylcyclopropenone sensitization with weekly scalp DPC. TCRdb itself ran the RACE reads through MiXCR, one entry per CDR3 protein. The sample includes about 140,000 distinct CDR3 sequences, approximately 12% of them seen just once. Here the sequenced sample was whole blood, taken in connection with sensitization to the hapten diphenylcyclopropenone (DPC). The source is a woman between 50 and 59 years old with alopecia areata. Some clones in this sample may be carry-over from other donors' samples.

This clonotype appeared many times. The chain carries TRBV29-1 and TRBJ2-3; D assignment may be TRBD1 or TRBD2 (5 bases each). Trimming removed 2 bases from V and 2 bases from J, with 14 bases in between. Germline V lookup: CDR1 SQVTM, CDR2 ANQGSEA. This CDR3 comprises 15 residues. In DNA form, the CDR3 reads TGCAGCGTTGAAAGAGTTAGTGGGACCACAGATACGCAGTATTTT. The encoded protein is CSVERVSGTTDTQYF.

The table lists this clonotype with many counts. The CDR3 coding sequence is TGTGCCAGCAGCTTAGATGTTATAGCGGGAGTCCACTACGAGCAGTACTTC. As protein: CASSLDVIAGVHYEQYF. The V gene is TRBV11-2, the J gene TRBJ2-7; 9 nucleotides align to TRBD2. V gave up 0 bases and J gave up 3 bases; unmatched junction bases: 9. CDR3 length equals 17 residues. Germline CDR1 and CDR2: SGHAT and FQNNGV.

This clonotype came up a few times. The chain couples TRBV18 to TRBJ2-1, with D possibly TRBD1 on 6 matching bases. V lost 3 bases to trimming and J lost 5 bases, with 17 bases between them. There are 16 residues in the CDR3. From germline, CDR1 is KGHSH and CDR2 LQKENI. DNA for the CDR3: TGTGCCAGCTCACCCGCGGTGCAGGGGCTCAACAATGAGCAGTTCTTC. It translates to CASSPAVQGLNNEQFF. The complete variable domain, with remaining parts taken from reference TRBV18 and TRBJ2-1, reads NAGVMQNPRHLVRRRGQEARLRCSPMKGHSHVYWYRQLPEEGLKFMVYLQKENIIDESGMPKERFSAEFPKEGPSILRIQQVVRGDSAAYFCASSPAVQGLNNEQFFGPGTRLTVL.

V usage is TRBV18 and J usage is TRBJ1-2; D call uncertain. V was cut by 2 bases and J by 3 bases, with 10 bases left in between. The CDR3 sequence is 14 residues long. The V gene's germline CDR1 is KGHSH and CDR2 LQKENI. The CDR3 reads CASSPRSQDYGYTF. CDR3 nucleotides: TGTGCCAGCTCACCAAGGTCGCAGGACTATGGCTACACCTTC.

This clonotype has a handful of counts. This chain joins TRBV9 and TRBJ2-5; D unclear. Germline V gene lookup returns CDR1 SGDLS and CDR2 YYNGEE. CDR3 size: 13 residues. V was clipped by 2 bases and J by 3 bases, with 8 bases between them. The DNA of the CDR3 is TGTGCCAGCAGCGTCACCGCGAAAGAGACCCAGTACTTC. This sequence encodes CASSVTAKETQYF.

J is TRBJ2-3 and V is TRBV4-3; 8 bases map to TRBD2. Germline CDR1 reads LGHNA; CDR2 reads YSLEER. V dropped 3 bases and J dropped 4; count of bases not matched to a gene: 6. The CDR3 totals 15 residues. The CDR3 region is CASSQSGRGPDTQYF. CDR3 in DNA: TGCGCCAGCAGCCAGTCCGGGAGGGGCCCAGATACGCAGTATTTT.

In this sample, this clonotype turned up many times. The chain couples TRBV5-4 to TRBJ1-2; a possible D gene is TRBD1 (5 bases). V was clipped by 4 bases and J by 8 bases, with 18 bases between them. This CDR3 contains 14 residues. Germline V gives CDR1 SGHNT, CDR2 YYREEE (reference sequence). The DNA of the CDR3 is TGTGCCAGCAGCGGAAAGCCCGGGGGACGGGGCTACACCTTC. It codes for CASSGKPGGRGYTF.

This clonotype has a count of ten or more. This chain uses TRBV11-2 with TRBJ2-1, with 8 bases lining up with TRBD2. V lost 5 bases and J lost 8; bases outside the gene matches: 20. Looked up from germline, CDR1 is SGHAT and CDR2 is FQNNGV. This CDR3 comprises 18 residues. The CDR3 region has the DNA TGTGCCAGCAGCCCCAGATCCCACAGCGGGAGAGCTCTCCATGAGCAGTTCTTC. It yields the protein CASSPRSHSGRALHEQFF.

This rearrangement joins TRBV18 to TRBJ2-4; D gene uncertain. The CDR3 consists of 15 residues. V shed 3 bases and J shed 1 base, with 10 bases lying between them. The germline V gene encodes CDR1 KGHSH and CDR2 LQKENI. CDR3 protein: CASSPETQAKNIQYF. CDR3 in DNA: TGTGCCAGCTCACCCGAGACACAGGCCAAAAACATTCAGTACTTC.

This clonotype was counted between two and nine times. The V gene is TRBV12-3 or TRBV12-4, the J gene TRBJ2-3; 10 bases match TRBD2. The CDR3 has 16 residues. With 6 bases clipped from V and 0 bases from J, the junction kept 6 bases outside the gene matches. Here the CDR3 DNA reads TGTGCCAGCAGAGGACTAGCGGCGGCTAGCACAGATACGCAGTATTTT. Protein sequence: CASRGLAAASTDTQYF.

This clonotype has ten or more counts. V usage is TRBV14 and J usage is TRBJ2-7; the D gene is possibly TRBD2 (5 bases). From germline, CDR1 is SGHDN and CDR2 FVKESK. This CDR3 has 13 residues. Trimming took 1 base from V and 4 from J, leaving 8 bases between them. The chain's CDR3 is CASSQVRGYEQYF. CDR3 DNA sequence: TGTGCCAGCAGCCAAGTTCGGGGTTACGAGCAGTACTTC.

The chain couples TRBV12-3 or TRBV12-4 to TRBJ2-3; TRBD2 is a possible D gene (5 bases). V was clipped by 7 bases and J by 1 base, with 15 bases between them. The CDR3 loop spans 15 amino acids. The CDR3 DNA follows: TGTGCCAGCACGGAGCGGAAGCGTCGCACAGATACGCAGTATTTT. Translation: CASTERKRRTDTQYF.

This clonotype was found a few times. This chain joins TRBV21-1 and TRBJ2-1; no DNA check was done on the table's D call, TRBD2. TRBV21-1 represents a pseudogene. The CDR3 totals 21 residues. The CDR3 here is CASSKSPRRGTSGRGYNEQFF. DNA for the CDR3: TGTGCCAGCAGCAAAAGCCCGAGGCGTGGGACTAGCGGGAGAGGGTACAATGAGCAGTTCTTC.

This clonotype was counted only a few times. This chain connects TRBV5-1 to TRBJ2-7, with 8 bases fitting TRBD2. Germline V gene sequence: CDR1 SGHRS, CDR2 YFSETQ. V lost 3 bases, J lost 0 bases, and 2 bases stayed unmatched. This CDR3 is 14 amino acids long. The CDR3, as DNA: TGCGCCAGCAGCTCGGGGGGGACCTCCTACGAGCAGTACTTC. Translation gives CASSSGGTSYEQYF.

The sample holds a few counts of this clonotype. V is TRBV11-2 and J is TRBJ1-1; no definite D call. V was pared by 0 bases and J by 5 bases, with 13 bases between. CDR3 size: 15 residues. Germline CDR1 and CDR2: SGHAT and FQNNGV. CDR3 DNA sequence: TGTGCCAGCAGCTTAGACGCCGGCTGGAGTACTGAAGCTTTCTTT. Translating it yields CASSLDAGWSTEAFF.

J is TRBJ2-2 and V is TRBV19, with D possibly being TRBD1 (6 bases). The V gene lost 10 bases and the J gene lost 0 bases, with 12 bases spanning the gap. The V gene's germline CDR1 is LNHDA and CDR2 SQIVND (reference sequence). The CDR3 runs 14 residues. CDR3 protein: CATKDSANTGELFF. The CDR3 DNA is TGTGCCACCAAGGACAGCGCGAACACCGGGGAGCTGTTTTTT.